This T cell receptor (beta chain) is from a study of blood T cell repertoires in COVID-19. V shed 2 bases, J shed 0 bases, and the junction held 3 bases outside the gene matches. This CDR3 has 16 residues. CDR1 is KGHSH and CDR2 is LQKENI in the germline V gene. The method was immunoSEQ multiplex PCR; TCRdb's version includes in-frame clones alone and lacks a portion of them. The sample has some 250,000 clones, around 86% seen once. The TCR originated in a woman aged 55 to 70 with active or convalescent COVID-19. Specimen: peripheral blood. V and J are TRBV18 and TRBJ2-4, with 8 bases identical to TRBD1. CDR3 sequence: CASSPTGGIAKNIQYF. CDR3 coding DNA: TGTGCCAGCTCACCAACAGGGGGGATAGCCAAAAACATTCAGTACTTC.